The 3 T cell receptor beta chains below all came from one sample that was sequenced in a study of T cell repertoires in aging, cancer and after chemotherapy. TRB rearrangements spanning V, D and J were amplified using mixed TRB-A/B primers. TCRdb itself ran the multiplex PCR reads through MiXCR, one entry per CDR3 protein. Of thousands of distinct CDR3 sequences in the sample, around 33% were seen once. Peripheral blood genomic DNA, not sorted cells or RNA, was the template. The sequenced material came from blood. These receptors were collected from a human donor in good health.

This clonotype is medium-sized within its sample. The chain couples TRBV15 to TRBJ2-3, with D perhaps TRBD1 (6 bases). V lost 3 bases and J lost 11, with 15 bases in between. CDR1 is LNHNV, CDR2 YYDKDF, per germline (reference sequence). The CDR3 consists of 13 residues. This CDR3 reads CATSRGFRGQQYF. DNA for the CDR3: TGTGCCACCAGCAGGGGGTTCCGGGGACAGCAGTATTTT.

This sequence joins TRBV19 and TRBJ1-2; a weak D match, TRBD1 (5 bases). Germline V gene sequence: CDR1 LNHDA, CDR2 SQIVND (reference sequence). The V end was cut by 3 bases, the J end by 5 bases, with 19 bases between. This CDR3 is built from 16 residues. CDR3 residues: CASSIDGGRTNYGYTF. In DNA form, the CDR3 reads TGTGCCAGTAGTATTGACGGCGGACGGACAAATTATGGCTACACCTTC.

The V call is TRBV7-9, the J call TRBJ1-1; 8 positions match TRBD1. Germline assignment: CDR1 SEHNR and CDR2 FQNEAQ (reference sequence). V trimming: 2 bases; J trimming: 7 bases; junction bases outside the gene matches: 6. The CDR3 is 14 residues long. The CDR3, as DNA: TGTGCCAGCAGCTTAACAACAGGGGGTAGTGAAGCTTTCTTT. Its translation: CASSLTTGGSEAFF. The whole variable domain, remainder taken from reference TRBV7-9 and TRBJ1-1, is DTGVSQNPRHKITKRGQNVTFRCDPISEHNRLYWYRQTLGQGPEFLTYFQNEAQLEKSRLLSDRFSAERPKGSFSTLEIQRTEQGDSAMYLCASSLTTGGSEAFFGQGTRLTVV.